This record covers a single T cell receptor (beta chain). Its antigen is as yet unknown. These data originate in a study of cytomegalovirus exposure and HLA in healthy donors. Study outcomes and limitations: Of the V segments, some could not be distinguished, including TRBV6-2 and TRBV6-3, and were excluded.

PCR amplification relied on 60 Vbeta primers (plus 13 Jbeta primers). The assay was immunoSEQ multiplex PCR, and TCRdb's table has in-frame clones only and misses some. This sample has some 120,000 clones, with around 60% found just once. This CDR3 has 15 residues. Germline CDR1 is SGHRS and CDR2 is YFSETQ. J lost 6 bases, V lost 4 bases, and 10 bases had no gene match. The donors gave bone marrow, and they were healthy. This TCR was recovered from a woman between 35 and 50 years old in good health and CMV-seropositive. The specimen was PBMCs. The rearrangement links TRBV5-1 to TRBJ1-1; TRBD1 matches at 9 bases. CDR3 DNA: TGCGCCAGCAGCCATACAGGGACAGGGAGGGCTGAAGCTTTCTTT. Translation gives CASSHTGTGRAEAFF.